This T cell receptor (beta chain) was captured by sequencing in a study of blood T cell repertoires in COVID-19 (dated by TCRdb to about 2020). For the wider study: The collaborator samples originated in the United States, Italy and Spain and spanned the acute and convalescent phases of COVID-19. The repertoires were released in a freely available public database meant as a resource for research on the immune response to SARS-CoV-2. Where HLA class I and class II types were available, the types were taken from metadata supplied by the sample provider, not from assay-based typing. The prospective study material was composed of cDNA or gDNA derived from T cells, B-cell-depleted T cells, or PBMCs. The samples were drawn from the first 160 participants of the ongoing ImmuneRACE study and from 1,254 subjects provided by 6 global collaborators. The sample metadata nearly always contained a de-identified subject ID, COVID-19 status, age in years and sex. Subjects who had been exposed to COVID-19, were actively infected with it, or had recovered from it provided the deeply sampled blood TCRbeta repertoires that made up the dataset. General findings and caveats noted by the study authors: The quantity of clinical and demographic metadata differed by source and by participant and was supplied without curation.

Turning to this clone: Its cognate antigen has yet to be identified. No base quality values were provided; no much bigger clone lies one nucleotide off.

TCRbeta CDR3 regions were amplified from genomic DNA using the immunoSEQ Assay, a bias-controlled multiplex PCR. On the study's bioinformatics: Nucleated cell counts per sample were estimated from amplification of reference gene primers within the assay. To quantify the absolute abundance of each unique TCRbeta CDR3 rearrangement, sequence reads were collapsed and filtered. For each sample, productive Simpson clonality was calculated by taking the square root of Simpson's diversity index across productive rearrangements. This is the immuneACCESS table as TCRdb keeps it, with only in-frame sequences that have V and J called. A part of the clones is gone; compared with another copy, unresolved V genes explain less than half, and the rest is unexplained. V, J and clone size derive from that table, while D and trimming were established from the DNA sequence. The sample has over 130,000 clones on record, 87% of them singletons. The biggest ten clones account for around 4% of the sample.

Collaborating institutions collected whole blood in K2EDTA tubes following their own protocols. For TCRbeta analysis, collaborator samples were shipped as frozen whole blood, as isolated PBMCs, or as DNA extracted from either sample type. This clonotype was obtained from a woman aged 55-69 years with active or convalescent COVID-19. Sequencing was done on a sample of peripheral blood.

CDR3 loop: CATSDPSGSSSYNEQFF. DNA sequence: TGTGCCACCAGTGACCCTAGCGGGTCGAGCTCCTACAATGAGCAGTTCTTC. This chain joins TRBV24-1 to TRBJ2-1; TRBD2 matches 8 bases in the middle. V and J are trimmed by 4 bases and 0 bases, and the gene matches miss 7 bases of the junction. The CDR3 runs 17 amino acids, cysteine and phenylalanine included. Only CDR3 DNA is held: 51 bases, read in frame from base 1. CDR1 is given as KGHDR and CDR2 as SFDVKD, both from the germline V gene.